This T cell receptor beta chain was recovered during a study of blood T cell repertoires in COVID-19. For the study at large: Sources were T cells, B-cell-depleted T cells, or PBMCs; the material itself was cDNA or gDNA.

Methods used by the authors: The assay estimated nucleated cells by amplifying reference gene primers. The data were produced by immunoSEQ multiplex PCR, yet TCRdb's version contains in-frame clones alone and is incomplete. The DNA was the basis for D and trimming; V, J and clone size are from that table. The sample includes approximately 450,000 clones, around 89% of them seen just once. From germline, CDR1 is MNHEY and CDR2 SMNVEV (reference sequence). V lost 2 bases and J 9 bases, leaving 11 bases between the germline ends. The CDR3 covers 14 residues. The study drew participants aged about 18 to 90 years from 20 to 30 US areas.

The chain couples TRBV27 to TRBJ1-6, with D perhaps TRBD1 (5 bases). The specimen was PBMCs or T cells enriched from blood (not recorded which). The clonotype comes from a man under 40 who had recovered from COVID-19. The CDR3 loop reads CASSLSGGVSPLHF. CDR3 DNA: TGTGCCAGCAGTTTAAGTGGGGGGGTTTCACCCCTCCACTTT.